This T cell receptor (beta chain) emerged from a study of CD4 and CD8 cells across lung adenocarcinoma regions. The CDR3 runs 18 residues. Trimming removed 2 bases from V and 5 bases from J, with 22 bases in between. Per the germline V gene, CDR1 is MNHEY and CDR2 is SVGAGI. The patients had localized lung adenocarcinoma, a non-small cell subtype. From the PCR reads, TCRdb called clonotypes with MiXCR, one entry per CDR3 protein. This table has fewer than 4,000 distinct CDR3 sequences, 60% to 70% appearing once. The sequence came from a male donor with lung adenocarcinoma. The CD4 and CD8 labels of this study may be unreliable. This chain uses TRBV6-5 with TRBJ2-1; D unresolved. The material sequenced was CD4+ T cells from the margin of a lung tumor. The DNA for the CDR3 is TGTGCCAGCAGTTACCGGAGTGGGGTCAGCCCTCTACACAATGAGCAGTTCTTC. Translated, it gives CASSYRSGVSPLHNEQFF.